This T cell receptor (beta chain) was observed in a study of tumor-infiltrating lymphocytes in localized non-small cell lung cancer. Overall study context: Patients included smokers and never-smokers with various histologies, some sampled after neoadjuvant chemotherapy.

General study findings and limits: Available tissue quantity limited TCR sequencing to a patient subset.

Produced via immunoSEQ multiplex PCR; TCRdb's table is partial and in-frame only. The sample records approximately 15,000 clones, around 84% being singletons. On this clone itself: The antigen is undetermined.

V lost 5 bases and J lost 8, with 18 bases in between. The CDR3 covers 14 residues. The germline gives CDR1 SNHLY, CDR2 FYNNEI. Sequenced material: uninvolved lung tissue not adjacent to the tumor. The V call is TRBV2, the J call TRBJ1-2; unclear D gene. The TCR originated in a human donor with non-small cell lung cancer. The CDR3 bases are TGTGCCAGCAGTCGAGGGTCGCCCGCTGGGGGCTACACCTTC. Amino acid sequence: CASSRGSPAGGYTF. The variable domain in full, completed from reference TRBV2 and TRBJ1-2, reads EPEVTQTPSHQVTQMGQEVILRCVPISNHLYFYWYRQILGQKVEFLVSFYNNEISEKSEIFDDQFSVERPDGSNFTLKIRSTKLEDSAMYFCASSRGSPAGGYTFGSGTRLTVV.